The rows below give T cell receptor beta chains drawn from one sample of a study of OX40 agonist ivuxolimab in advanced cancers. Only in-frame clones appear in the TCRdb table, and some are missing; sequencing was by immunoSEQ multiplex PCR. The sample holds 25,000 to 35,000 clones, 75% to 90% seen once. This specimen was CD4+ or CD8+ T cells sorted from blood, taken in a trial of the OX40 agonist ivuxolimab. The receptors come from an adult with an advanced solid tumor such as melanoma, head and neck, liver or kidney cancer. The CDR3 runs from the conserved cysteine through the conserved F or W. The order of the fields is D gene, V gene, J gene, clone size, CDR3 DNA, CDR3 protein. D genes are given only for firm matches. Some rows have no size entry. The others give once, few or many, or a class for an expanded clone.

>NA|TRBV7-9|TRBJ2-1|medium-sized
TGTGCCAGCAGCTTAGTATTTCGGGGACTTGAGAACAATGAGCAGTTCTTC
CASSLVFRGLENNEQFF
>TRBD1|TRBV27|TRBJ2-7|NA
TGTGCCAGCAGTCACAGGGGGCAGGACGAGCAGTACTTC
CASSHRGQDEQYF
>TRBD1|TRBV13|TRBJ1-3|NA
TGTGCCAGCAGTTATGGGACAGCCTCTGGAAACACCATATATTTT
CASSYGTASGNTIYF
>TRBD1|TRBV10-2|TRBJ2-5|NA
TGCGCCACTGGGACAGGGGGCAGAGGGGAGACCCAGTACTTC
CATGTGGRGETQYF
>NA|TRBV25-1|TRBJ2-7|NA
TGTGCCAGCACCGGGTGGGGGCCCAAATACGAGCAGTACTTC
CASTGWGPKYEQYF
>TRBD2|TRBV9|TRBJ2-3|NA
TGTGCCAGCAGCCCCGGGACTAGCGGTTCCACAGATACGCAGTATTTT
CASSPGTSGSTDTQYF
>NA|TRBV28|TRBJ2-5|NA
TGTGCCAGCAGTGGTAGCGACAGGATATGGGCCTCACAAGAGACCCAGTACTTC
CASSGSDRIWASQETQYF
>NA|TRBV29-1|TRBJ1-1|NA
TGCAGCGTTGAACTGATGAACACTGAAGCTTTCTTT
CSVELMNTEAFF
>NA|TRBV11-3|TRBJ2-3|NA
TGTGCCAGCAGCGTCGGAGCAGATACGCAGTATTTT
CASSVGADTQYF
>NA|TRBV28|TRBJ2-4|NA
TGTGCCAGCTGCGGCTTTCTCAGGGCCAAAAACATTCAGTACTTC
CASCGFLRAKNIQYF